This section outlines one TCR beta chain sequence together with its context. Its antigen is still unknown. The CDR3 is 15 residues long. V gave up 2 bases and J gave up 0 bases, with 10 bases separating them. Per the germline V gene, CDR1 is MNHEY and CDR2 is SVGAGI. This record belongs to a study of cytomegalovirus exposure and HLA in healthy donors. Study findings and constraints: The authors later found most CMV-associated TCR beta chains appeared HLA-restricted.

The PCR used 60 Vbeta and 13 Jbeta primers. The method was immunoSEQ multiplex PCR; TCRdb's version includes in-frame clones alone and lacks a portion of them. The sample lists 70,000 to 85,000 clones, approximately 65% occurring once. The chain has TRBV6-5 and TRBJ1-1, with no clear D. The sample was PBMCs. The source of this sequence is a male donor in good health and CMV-seropositive. The DNA for the CDR3 is TGTGCCAGCAGTTACGAGAGCGCCTTGAACACTGAAGCTTTCTTT. Its translation: CASSYESALNTEAFF.